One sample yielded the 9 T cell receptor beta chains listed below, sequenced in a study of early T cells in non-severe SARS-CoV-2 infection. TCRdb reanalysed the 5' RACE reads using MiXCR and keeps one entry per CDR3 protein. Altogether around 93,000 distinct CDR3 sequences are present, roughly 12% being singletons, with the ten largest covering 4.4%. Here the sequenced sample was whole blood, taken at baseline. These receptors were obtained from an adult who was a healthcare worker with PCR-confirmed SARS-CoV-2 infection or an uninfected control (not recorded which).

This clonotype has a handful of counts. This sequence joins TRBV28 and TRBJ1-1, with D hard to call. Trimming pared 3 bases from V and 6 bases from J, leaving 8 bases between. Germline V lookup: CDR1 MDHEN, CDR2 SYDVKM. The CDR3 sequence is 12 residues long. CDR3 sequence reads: CASSFSGPEAFF. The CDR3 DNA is TGTGCCAGCAGTTTCTCGGGTCCTGAAGCTTTCTTT. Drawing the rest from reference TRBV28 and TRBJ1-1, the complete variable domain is DVKVTQSSRYLVKRTGEKVFLECVQDMDHENMFWYRQDPGLGLRLIYFSYDVKMKEKGDIPEGYSVSREKKERFSLILESASTNQTSMYLCASSFSGPEAFFGQGTRLTVV.

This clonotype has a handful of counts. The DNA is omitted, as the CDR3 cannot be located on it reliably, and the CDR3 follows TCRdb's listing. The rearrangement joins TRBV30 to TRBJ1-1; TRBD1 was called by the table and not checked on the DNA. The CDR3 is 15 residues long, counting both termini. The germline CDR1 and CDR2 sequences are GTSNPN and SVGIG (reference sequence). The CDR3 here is CAWSVGMGTNTEVFF.

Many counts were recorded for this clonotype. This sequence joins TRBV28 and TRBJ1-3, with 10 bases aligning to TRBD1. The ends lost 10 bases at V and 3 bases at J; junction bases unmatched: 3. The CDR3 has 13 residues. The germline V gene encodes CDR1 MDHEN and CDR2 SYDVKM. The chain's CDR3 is CATWDRGGNTIYF. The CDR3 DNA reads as TGTGCCACCTGGGACAGGGGTGGAAACACCATATATTTT.

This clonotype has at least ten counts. CDR3 loop: CASSLDAFSGNTIYF. CDR3 nucleotide sequence: TGCGCCAGCAGCTTGGACGCATTCTCTGGAAACACCATATATTTT. The rearrangement uses TRBV5-1 and TRBJ1-3; D is unresolved. The germline V gene has CDR1 SGHRS and CDR2 YFSETQ. The CDR3 is 15 amino acids. The V and J ends lost 0 bases and 0 bases respectively, with 7 bases between them.

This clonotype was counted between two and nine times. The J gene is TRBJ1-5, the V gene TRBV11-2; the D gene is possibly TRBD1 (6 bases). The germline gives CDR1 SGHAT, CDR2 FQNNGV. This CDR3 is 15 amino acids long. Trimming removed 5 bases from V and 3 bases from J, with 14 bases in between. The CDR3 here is CASSHRAGNNQPQHF. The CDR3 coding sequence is TGTGCCAGCAGCCACAGGGCAGGTAACAATCAGCCCCAGCATTTT.

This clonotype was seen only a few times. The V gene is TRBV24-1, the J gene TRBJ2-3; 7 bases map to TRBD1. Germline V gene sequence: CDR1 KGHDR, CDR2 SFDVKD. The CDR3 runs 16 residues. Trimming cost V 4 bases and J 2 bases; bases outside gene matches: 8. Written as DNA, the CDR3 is TGTGCCACCAGTGACCCCTCGACAGGGTTCACAGATACGCAGTATTTT. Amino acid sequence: CATSDPSTGFTDTQYF.

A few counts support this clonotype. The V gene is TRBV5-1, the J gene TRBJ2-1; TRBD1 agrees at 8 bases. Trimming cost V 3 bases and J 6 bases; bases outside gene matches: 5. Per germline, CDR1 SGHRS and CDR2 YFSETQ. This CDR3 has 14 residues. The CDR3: CASSSRTGSNEQFF. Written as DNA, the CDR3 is TGCGCCAGCAGCTCAAGGACAGGGAGCAATGAGCAGTTCTTC.

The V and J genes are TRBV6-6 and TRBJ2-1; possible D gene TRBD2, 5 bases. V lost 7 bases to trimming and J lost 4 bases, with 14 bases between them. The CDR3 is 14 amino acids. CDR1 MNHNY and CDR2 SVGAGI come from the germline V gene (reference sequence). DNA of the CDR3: TGTGCCAGCACCTCGGACTTTCAATACAATGAGCAGTTCTTC. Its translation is CASTSDFQYNEQFF.

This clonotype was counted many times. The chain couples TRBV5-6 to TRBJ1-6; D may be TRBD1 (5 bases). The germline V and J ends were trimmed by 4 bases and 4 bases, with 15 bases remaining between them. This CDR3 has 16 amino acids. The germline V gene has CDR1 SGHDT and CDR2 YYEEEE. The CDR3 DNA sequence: TGTGCCAGCAGCCCCCTGACAGAGGTATATAATTCACCCCTCCACTTT. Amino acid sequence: CASSPLTEVYNSPLHF.